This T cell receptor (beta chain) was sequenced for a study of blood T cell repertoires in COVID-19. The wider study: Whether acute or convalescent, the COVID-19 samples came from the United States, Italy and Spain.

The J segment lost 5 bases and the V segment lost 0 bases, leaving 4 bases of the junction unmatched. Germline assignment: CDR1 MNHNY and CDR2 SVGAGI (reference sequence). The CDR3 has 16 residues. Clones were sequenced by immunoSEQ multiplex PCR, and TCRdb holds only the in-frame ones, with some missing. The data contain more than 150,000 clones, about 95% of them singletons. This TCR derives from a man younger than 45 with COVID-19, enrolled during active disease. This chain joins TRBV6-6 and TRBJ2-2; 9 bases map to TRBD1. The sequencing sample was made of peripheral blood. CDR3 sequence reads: CASSYSYRGLTGELFF. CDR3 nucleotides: TGTGCCAGCAGTTACTCGTACAGGGGGCTAACCGGGGAGCTGTTTTTT.